The clone carrying this TCR beta chain has a handful of counts. The source of the sample is a study of blood T cell repertoires in COVID-19. Study-level information: Collection of acute and convalescent COVID-19 samples took place in the United States, Italy and Spain.

This CDR3 is built from 16 residues. The germline gives CDR1 SGHAT, CDR2 FQNNGV. Between the trimmed V and J ends, which lost 5 bases and 1 base, there was a span of 18 bases. Per the original data handling: Reference gene primer amplification in the assay estimated nucleated cell counts. Assay: immunoSEQ multiplex PCR; the TCRdb copy retains only in-frame clones and omits some. D and trimming were read from the DNA, whereas the V and J calls and clone size are those reported in that table. The repertoire holds 70,000 or so clones, with more than 75% as singletons. Sequenced sample: peripheral blood. V usage is TRBV11-2 and J usage is TRBJ2-7; TRBD1 might be the D (6 bases). The receptor comes from a human donor in a cohort sampled during active COVID-19. CDR3 in DNA: TGTGCCAGCAGCCCTCAACTCGGGACAAGTTCCTACGAGCAGTACTTC. This gives the protein CASSPQLGTSSYEQYF.